The 10 T cell receptor beta chains below were found in one sample sequenced in a study of T cells after yellow fever vaccination. TCRdb re-analysed the 5' RACE reads in MiXCR, keeping a single row per CDR3 protein. The repertoire consists of 150,000 to 200,000 distinct CDR3 sequences, with roughly 9.6% occurring once and the leading ten covering 36%. The sample in question was CD8+ T cells sorted from PBMCs, obtained 15 days after the yellow fever booster vaccination. The receptors stem from a man aged 18 to 30 who received the YFV17D yellow fever vaccine.

This clonotype was observed a few times. This chain uses TRBV6-2 or TRBV6-3 with TRBJ2-7; D may be TRBD2 (5 bases). Germline V gene data show CDR1 as MNHEY and CDR2 as SVGEGT. This CDR3 has 14 amino acids. V was trimmed by 6 bases and J by 5 bases, leaving 17 bases between them. This CDR3 is CASSPGLPWDEQYF. The CDR3 region has the DNA TGTGCCAGCAGCCCAGGACTTCCCTGGGACGAGCAGTACTTC.

The chain joins TRBV29-1 to TRBJ2-2; 7 nucleotides align to TRBD1. CDR1 SQVTM and CDR2 ANQGSEA come from the germline V gene. The CDR3 covers 12 residues. V was clipped by 7 bases and J by 9 bases; unmatched bases: 8. The DNA of the CDR3 is TGCAGCGCTCGGACAGGCATGCGGGAGCTGTTTTTT. The encoded protein is CSARTGMRELFF.

This clonotype was found a few times. The chain employs TRBV11-3 and TRBJ2-3; a weak D match, TRBD1 (5 bases). CDR1 is SGHNT and CDR2 is YENEEA in the germline V gene. V dropped 8 bases and J dropped 6 bases, with 9 bases sitting between them. The CDR3 sequence is 11 residues long. The CDR3 sequence is CASSKGDTQYF. The CDR3 DNA reads TGTGCCAGCTCAAAGGGGGATACGCAGTATTTT.

V and J are TRBV4-3 and TRBJ2-5; D is uncertain. The CDR3 covers 16 residues. The germline V gene has CDR1 LGHNA and CDR2 YSLEER. Trimming took off 0 bases at V and 4 bases at J, with 15 bases between the two ends. The CDR3 protein is CASSQDGTFEGETQYF. In DNA form, the CDR3 reads TGCGCCAGCAGCCAAGATGGTACTTTTGAAGGAGAGACCCAGTACTTC.

This sequence joins TRBV4-2 and TRBJ2-2; D gene unclear. The CDR3 spans 15 residues. The V and J ends lost 1 base and 1 base respectively, with 7 bases between them. Looked up from germline, CDR1 is LGHNA and CDR2 is YNFKEQ. CDR3 sequence: CASSQADQNTGELFF. The CDR3 nucleotides are TGTGCCAGCAGCCAAGCTGATCAGAACACCGGGGAGCTGTTTTTT.

J is TRBJ2-7 and V is TRBV6-5; D is perhaps TRBD1 (5 bases). This CDR3 has 16 residues. Trimming took 5 bases from V and 7 from J, leaving 24 bases between them. CDR1 and CDR2 from the germline V gene are MNHEY and SVGAGI. In DNA, the CDR3 is TGTGCCAGCAGTCACGAGTCAGGGTCAATTCTACTGGAGCAGTACTTC. Translation gives CASSHESGSILLEQYF.

The table lists this clonotype with a few counts. This rearrangement joins TRBV27 to TRBJ1-1; maybe TRBD1 (5 bases). V dropped 3 bases and J dropped 4 bases, with 9 bases sitting between them. This CDR3 spans 13 amino acids. Germline V gene lookup returns CDR1 MNHEY and CDR2 SMNVEV (reference sequence). Here the CDR3 DNA reads TGTGCCAGCAGTTTTTCGGGGGGCACTGAAGCTTTCTTT. Amino acids: CASSFSGGTEAFF.

This clonotype was found a few times. The chain links TRBV7-9 to TRBJ2-5; D ambiguous. Germline CDR1 SEHNR, CDR2 FQNEAQ (reference sequence). V was cut by 0 bases and J by 3 bases, with 8 bases left in between. The CDR3 has 14 amino acids. CDR3 protein: CASSLAGNEETQYF. The CDR3 nucleotides are TGTGCCAGCAGCTTAGCAGGGAACGAAGAGACCCAGTACTTC.

This clonotype was seen a few times. The V and J genes are TRBV4-2 and TRBJ2-1, with D perhaps TRBD2 (5 bases). Germline CDR1 and CDR2: LGHNA and YNFKEQ. Trimming cost V 4 bases and J 2 bases, with 15 bases left between them. This CDR3 contains 16 residues. CDR3: CASSREGRTPYNEQFF. The CDR3 DNA reads TGTGCCAGCAGCCGAGAAGGTAGGACTCCCTACAATGAGCAGTTCTTC.

In this sample, this clonotype turned up many times. The chain joins TRBV6-2 or TRBV6-3 to TRBJ2-5; D remains unclear. CDR1 is MNHEY and CDR2 is SVGEGT in the germline V gene. V lost 5 bases and J 2 bases, leaving 0 bases between the germline ends. The CDR3 covers 10 residues. CDR3 amino acids: CASSQETQYF. CDR3 DNA: TGTGCCAGCAGTCAAGAGACCCAGTACTTC.